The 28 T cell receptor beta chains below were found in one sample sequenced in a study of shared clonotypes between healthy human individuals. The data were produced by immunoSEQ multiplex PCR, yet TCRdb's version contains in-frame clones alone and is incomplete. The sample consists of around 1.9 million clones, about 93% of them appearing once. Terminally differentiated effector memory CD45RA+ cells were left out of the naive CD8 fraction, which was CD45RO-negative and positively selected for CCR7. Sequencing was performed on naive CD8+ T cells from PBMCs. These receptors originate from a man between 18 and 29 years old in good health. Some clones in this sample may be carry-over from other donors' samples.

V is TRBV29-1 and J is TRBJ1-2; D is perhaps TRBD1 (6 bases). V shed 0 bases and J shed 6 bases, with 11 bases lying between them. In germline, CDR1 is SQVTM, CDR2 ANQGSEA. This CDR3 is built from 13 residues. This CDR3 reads CSVEDMGGNGYTF. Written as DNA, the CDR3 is TGCAGCGTTGAAGATATGGGGGGCAATGGCTACACCTTC. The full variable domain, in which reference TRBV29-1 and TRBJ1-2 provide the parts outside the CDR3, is SAVISQKPSRDICQRGTSLTIQCQVDSQVTMMFWYRQQPGQSLTLIATANQGSEATYESGFVIDKFPISRPNLTFSTLTVSNMSPEDSSIYLCSVEDMGGNGYTFGSGTRLTVV.

For the CDR3, the DNA is TGTGCCAGCAGCCGACTTTTGGGACTTGAACTCACCGGGGAGCTGTTTTTT. Translation gives CASSRLLGLELTGELFF. The chain uses TRBV4-2 and TRBJ2-2; a weak D match, TRBD2 (6 bases). CDR1 LGHNA and CDR2 YNFKEQ come from the germline V gene. Trimming shortened V by 4 bases and J by 4 bases, and 19 bases separated the two germline ends. The CDR3 has 17 residues.

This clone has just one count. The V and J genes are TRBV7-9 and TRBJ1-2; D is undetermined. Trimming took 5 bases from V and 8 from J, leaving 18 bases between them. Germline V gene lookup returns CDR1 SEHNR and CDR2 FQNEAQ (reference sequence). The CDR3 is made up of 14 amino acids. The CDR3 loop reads CASSQELFERGYTF. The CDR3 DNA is TGTGCCAGCAGCCAAGAACTCTTCGAACGGGGCTACACCTTC.

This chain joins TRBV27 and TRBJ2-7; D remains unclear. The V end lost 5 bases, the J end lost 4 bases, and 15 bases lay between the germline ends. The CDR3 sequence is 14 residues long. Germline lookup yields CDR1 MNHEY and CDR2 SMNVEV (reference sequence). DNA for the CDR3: TGTGCCAGCAGTACCCCCGGATTTGGTTACGAGCAGTACTTC. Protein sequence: CASSTPGFGYEQYF.

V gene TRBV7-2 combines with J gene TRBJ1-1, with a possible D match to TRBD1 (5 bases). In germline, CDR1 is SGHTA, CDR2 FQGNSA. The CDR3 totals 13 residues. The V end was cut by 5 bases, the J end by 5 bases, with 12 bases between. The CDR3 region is CASSRGARTEAFF. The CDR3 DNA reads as TGTGCCAGCAGCCGGGGCGCCAGGACTGAAGCTTTCTTT. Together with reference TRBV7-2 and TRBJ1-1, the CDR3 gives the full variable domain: GAGVSQSPSNKVTEKGKDVELRCDPISGHTALYWYRQSLGQGLEFLIYFQGNSAPDKSGLPSDRFSAERTGGSVSTLTIQRTQQEDSAVYLCASSRGARTEAFFGQGTRLTVV.

The CDR3 DNA sequence: TGTGCCAGTAGTATCAGGGAAGGCCAGCCCCAGCATTTT. As protein: CASSIREGQPQHF. V gene TRBV19 combines with J gene TRBJ1-5, with a weak D call TRBD1 (5 bases). The V gene lost 3 bases and the J gene lost 7 bases, with 10 bases spanning the gap. The CDR3 sequence is 13 residues long. CDR1 and CDR2 from the germline V gene are LNHDA and SQIVND (reference sequence).

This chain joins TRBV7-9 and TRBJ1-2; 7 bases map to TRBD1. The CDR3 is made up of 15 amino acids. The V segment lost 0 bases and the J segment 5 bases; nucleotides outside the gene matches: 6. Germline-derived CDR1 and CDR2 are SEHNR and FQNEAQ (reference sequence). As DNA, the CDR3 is TGTGCCAGCAGCTTAGCGTGGGACAGAACTTATGGCTACACCTTC. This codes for CASSLAWDRTYGYTF.

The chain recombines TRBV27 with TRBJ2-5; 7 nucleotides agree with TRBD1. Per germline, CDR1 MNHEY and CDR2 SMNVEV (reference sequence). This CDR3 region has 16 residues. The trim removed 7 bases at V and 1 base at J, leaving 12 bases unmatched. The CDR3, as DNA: TGTGCCAGCACGGCACGACAGGGACGGACCCAAGAGACCCAGTACTTC. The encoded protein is CASTARQGRTQETQYF.

The CDR3 region has the DNA TGCGCCAGCAGTGAGCCTAGCGGGAGCCACACCGGGGAGCTGTTTTTT. Translation gives CASSEPSGSHTGELFF. The chain recombines TRBV10-2 with TRBJ2-2; 10 bases map to TRBD2. Germline V gene data show CDR1 as WSHSY and CDR2 as SAAADI. The CDR3 is made up of 16 amino acids. The junction had 3 bases not matched to a gene; V was cut back by 2 bases and J by 3 bases.

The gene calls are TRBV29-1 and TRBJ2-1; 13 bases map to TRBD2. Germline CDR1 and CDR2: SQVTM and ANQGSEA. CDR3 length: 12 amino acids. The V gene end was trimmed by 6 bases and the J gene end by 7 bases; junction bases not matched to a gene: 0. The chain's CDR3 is CSVLAGGNEQFF. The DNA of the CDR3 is TGCAGCGTACTAGCGGGAGGGAATGAGCAGTTCTTC.

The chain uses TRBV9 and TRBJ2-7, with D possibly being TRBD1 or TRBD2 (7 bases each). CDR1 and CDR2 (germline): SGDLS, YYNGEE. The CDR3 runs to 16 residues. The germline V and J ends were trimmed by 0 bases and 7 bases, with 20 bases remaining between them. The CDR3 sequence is CASSVVPETGRVEQYF. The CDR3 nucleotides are TGTGCCAGCAGCGTAGTTCCGGAGACAGGGAGGGTAGAGCAGTACTTC.

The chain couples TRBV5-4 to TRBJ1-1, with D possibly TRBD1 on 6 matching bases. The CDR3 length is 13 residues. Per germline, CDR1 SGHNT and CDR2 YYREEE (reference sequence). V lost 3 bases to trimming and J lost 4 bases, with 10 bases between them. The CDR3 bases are TGTGCCAGCAGCTACAGGGAAGGCACTGAAGCTTTCTTT. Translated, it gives CASSYREGTEAFF.

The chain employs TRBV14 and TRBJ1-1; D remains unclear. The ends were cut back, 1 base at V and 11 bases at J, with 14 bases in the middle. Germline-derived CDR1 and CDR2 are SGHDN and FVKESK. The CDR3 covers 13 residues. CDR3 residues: CASSQGTGAVAFF. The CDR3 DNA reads TGTGCCAGCAGCCAAGGGACGGGCGCCGTGGCTTTCTTT.

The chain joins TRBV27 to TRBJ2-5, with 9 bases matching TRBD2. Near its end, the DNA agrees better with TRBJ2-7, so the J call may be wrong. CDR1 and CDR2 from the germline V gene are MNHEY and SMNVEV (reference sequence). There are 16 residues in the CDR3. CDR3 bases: TGTGCCAGCAGTTTATCCCTAGCGGGAAGCTCCTACGAGCAGTACTTC. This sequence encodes CASSLSLAGSSYEQYF.

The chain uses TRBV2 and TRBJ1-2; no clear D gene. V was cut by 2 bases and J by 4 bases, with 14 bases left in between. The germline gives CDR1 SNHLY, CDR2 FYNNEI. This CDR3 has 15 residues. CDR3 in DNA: TGTGCCAGCAGTGAAAGGGCTACCGGAGTCTATGGCTACACCTTC. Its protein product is CASSERATGVYGYTF.

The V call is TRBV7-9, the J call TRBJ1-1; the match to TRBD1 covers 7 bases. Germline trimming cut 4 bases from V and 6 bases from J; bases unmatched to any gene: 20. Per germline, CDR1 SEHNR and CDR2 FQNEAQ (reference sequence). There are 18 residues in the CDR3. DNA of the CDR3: TGTGCCAGCAGCTCGGAATCCGGGACAGTTAGGTTTGTTCCTGAAGCTTTCTTT. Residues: CASSSESGTVRFVPEAFF.

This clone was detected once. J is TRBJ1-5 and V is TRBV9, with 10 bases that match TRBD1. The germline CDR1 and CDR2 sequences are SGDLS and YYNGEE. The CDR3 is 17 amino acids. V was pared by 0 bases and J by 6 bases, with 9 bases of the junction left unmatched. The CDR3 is CASSVGVGGTGVQPQHF. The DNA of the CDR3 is TGTGCCAGCAGCGTAGGAGTGGGGGGGACAGGGGTTCAGCCCCAGCATTTT. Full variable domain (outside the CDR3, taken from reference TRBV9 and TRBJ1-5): DSGVTQTPKHLITATGQRVTLRCSPRSGDLSVYWYQQSLDQGLQFLIQYYNGEERAKGNILERFSAQQFPDLHSELNLSSLELGDSALYFCASSVGVGGTGVQPQHFGDGTRLSIL.

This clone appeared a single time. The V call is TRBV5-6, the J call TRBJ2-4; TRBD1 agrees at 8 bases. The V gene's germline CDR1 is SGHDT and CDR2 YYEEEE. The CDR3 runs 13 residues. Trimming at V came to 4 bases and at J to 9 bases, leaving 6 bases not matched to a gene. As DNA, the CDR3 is TGTGCCAGCAGCCCAGGACAGGGTCGCATTCAGTACTTC. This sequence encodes CASSPGQGRIQYF.

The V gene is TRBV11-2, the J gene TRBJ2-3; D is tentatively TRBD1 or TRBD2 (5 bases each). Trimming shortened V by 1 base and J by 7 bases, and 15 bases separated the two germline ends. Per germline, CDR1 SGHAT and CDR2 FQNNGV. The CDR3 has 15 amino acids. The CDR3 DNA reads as TGTGCCAGCAGCTTAGGGGACGGATCGGGATATACGCAGTATTTT. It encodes CASSLGDGSGYTQYF.

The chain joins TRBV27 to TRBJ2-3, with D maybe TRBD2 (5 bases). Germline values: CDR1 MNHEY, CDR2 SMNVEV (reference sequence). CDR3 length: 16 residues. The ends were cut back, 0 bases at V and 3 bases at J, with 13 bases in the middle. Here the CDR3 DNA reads TGTGCCAGCAGTTTATCGAGGGAGTGGGTTACAGATACGCAGTATTTT. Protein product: CASSLSREWVTDTQYF.

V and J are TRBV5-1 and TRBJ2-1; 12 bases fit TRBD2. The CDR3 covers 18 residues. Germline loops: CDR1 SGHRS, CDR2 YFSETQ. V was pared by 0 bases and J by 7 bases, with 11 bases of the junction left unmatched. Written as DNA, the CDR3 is TGCGCCAGCAGCTTGGCCCCTCTAGCGGGAGGGCCGGGAAATGAGCAGTTCTTC. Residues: CASSLAPLAGGPGNEQFF.

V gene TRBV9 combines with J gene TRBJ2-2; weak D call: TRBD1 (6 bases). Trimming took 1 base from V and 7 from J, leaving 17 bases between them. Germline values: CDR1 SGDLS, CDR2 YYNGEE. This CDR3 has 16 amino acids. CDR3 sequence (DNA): TGTGCCAGCAGCGTATCCGGGACATCTAGGGGCGGGGAGCTGTTTTTT. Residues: CASSVSGTSRGGELFF.

CDR3 nucleotides: TGTGCCAGCAGGACGACATTTAGCAATCAGCCCCAGCATTTT. Residues: CASRTTFSNQPQHF. The chain employs TRBV2 and TRBJ1-5; D is uncertain. Germline values: CDR1 SNHLY, CDR2 FYNNEI. Trimming shortened V by 6 bases and J by 0 bases, and 9 bases separated the two germline ends. The CDR3 spans 14 residues.

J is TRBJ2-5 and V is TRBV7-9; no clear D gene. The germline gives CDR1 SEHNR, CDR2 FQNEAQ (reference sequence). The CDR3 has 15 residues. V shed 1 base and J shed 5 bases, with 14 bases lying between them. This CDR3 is CASSLGTVSSETQYF. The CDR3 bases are TGTGCCAGCAGCTTAGGAACGGTCAGCAGTGAGACCCAGTACTTC.

CDR3 DNA sequence: TGTGCCAGCAGCTTAGAAGGCCAGGGGGCAAATGAGCAGTTCTTC. Amino acids: CASSLEGQGANEQFF. The chain is built from TRBV7-2 and TRBJ2-1, with 8 nucleotides matching TRBD1. This CDR3 comprises 15 residues. The V gene end was trimmed by 1 base and the J gene end by 7 bases; junction bases not matched to a gene: 6. The germline V gene encodes CDR1 SGHTA and CDR2 FQGNSA.

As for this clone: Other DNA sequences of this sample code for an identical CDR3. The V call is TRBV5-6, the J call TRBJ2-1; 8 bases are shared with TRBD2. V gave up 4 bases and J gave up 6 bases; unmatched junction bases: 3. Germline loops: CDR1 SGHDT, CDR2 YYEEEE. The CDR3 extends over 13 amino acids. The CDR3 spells CASSPGTSNEQFF. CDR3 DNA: TGTGCCAGCAGCCCCGGGACTAGCAATGAGCAGTTCTTC.

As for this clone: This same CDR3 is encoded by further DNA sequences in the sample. The CDR3 region has the DNA TGTGCCAGCAGCTTAGTTGGAGATACGCAGTATTTT. Translation gives CASSLVGDTQYF. The rearrangement joins TRBV7-9 to TRBJ2-3; D not resolved. Germline V gene sequence: CDR1 SEHNR, CDR2 FQNEAQ (reference sequence). There are 12 residues in the CDR3. Trimming left V 1 base short and J 5 bases short, with 4 bases between.

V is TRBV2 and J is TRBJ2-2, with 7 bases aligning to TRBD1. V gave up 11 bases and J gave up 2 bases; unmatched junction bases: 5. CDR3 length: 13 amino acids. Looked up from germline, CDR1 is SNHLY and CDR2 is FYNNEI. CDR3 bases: TGTGCCGACTGGGACAGAAACACCGGGGAGCTGTTTTTT. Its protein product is CADWDRNTGELFF. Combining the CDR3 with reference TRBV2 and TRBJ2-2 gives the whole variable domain EPEVTQTPSHQVTQMGQEVILRCVPISNHLYFYWYRQILGQKVEFLVSFYNNEISEKSEIFDDQFSVERPDGSNFTLKIRSTKLEDSAMYFCADWDRNTGELFFGEGSRLTVL.